The entry below describes one T cell receptor (beta chain). The sample comes from a study of early T cells in non-severe SARS-CoV-2 infection. Unique molecular identifiers were added to individual cDNA molecules. A single record per CDR3 protein comes from TCRdb applying MiXCR to the 5' RACE reads. The table shows tens of thousands of distinct CDR3 sequences, with around 13% occurring only once. Germline CDR1 is SGHTA and CDR2 is FQGNSA. Trimming removed 5 bases from V and 0 bases from J, with 2 bases in between. This CDR3 spans 11 amino acids. The sequencing sample was made of whole blood. The chain recombines TRBV7-2 with TRBJ2-7, with no clear D. The receptor's source is an adult who was a healthcare worker with PCR-confirmed SARS-CoV-2 infection or an uninfected control (not recorded which). CDR3 amino acids: CASSDSYEQYF. In DNA, the CDR3 is TGTGCCAGCAGCGACTCCTACGAGCAGTACTTC.